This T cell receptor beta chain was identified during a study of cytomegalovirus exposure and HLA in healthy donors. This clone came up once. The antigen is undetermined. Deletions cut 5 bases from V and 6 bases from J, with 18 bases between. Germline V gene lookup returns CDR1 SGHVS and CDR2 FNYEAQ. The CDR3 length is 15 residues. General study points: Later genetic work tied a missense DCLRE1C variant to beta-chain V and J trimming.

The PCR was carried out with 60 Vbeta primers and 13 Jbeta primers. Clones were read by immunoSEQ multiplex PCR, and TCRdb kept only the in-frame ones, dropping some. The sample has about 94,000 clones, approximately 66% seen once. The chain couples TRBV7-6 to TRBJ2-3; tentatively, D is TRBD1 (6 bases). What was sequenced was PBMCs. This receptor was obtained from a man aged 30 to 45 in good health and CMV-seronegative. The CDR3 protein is CASSLRRGMGDTQYF. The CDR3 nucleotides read TGTGCCAGCAGCCTACGCAGGGGTATGGGCGATACGCAGTATTTT. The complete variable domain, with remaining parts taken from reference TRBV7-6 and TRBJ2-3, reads GAGVSQSPRYKVTKRGQDVALRCDPISGHVSLYWYRQALGQGPEFLTYFNYEAQQDKSGLPNDRFSAERPEGSISTLTIQRTEQRDSAMYRCASSLRRGMGDTQYFGPGTRLTVL.